The 27 T cell receptor beta chains below come from one sample, sequenced in a study of response to subunit inactivated influenza vaccine. One entry per CDR3 protein, called by TCRdb with MiXCR from the RT-PCR reads. The table records about 520,000 distinct CDR3 sequences, approximately 7.3% of them present only once. The sequenced sample was PBMCs from blood, obtained roughly 24 months after vaccination. The source is a man between 45 and 75 years old who received an inactivated influenza vaccine.

Only a few counts were recorded for this clonotype. The chain couples TRBV21-1 to TRBJ1-5; the listed D gene, TRBD1, was not tested against the DNA. TRBV21-1 is described as a pseudogene. This CDR3 is built from 14 residues. The CDR3: CASSRQGKDQPQHF. CDR3 nucleotides: TGTGCCAGCAGCCGACAGGGGAAAGATCAGCCCCAGCATTTT.

The V gene is TRBV20-1, the J gene TRBJ2-1; 8 bases line up with TRBD1. Looked up from germline, CDR1 is DFQATT and CDR2 is SNEGSKA (reference sequence). The junction had 4 bases not matched to a gene; V was cut back by 6 bases and J by 0 bases. The CDR3 totals 14 residues. The chain's CDR3 is CSAGTGDSYNEQFF. DNA for the CDR3: TGCAGTGCGGGGACAGGAGACTCCTACAATGAGCAGTTCTTC.

This clonotype was seen ten or more times. This chain uses TRBV7-2 with TRBJ2-7; TRBD1 agrees at 9 bases. The germline V gene encodes CDR1 SGHTA and CDR2 FQGNSA. The CDR3 totals 14 residues. V dropped 4 bases and J dropped 4; count of bases not matched to a gene: 5. This CDR3 reads CASSYGTGWYEQYF. The CDR3 bases are TGTGCCAGCAGCTACGGGACAGGGTGGTACGAGCAGTACTTC.

This clonotype has a handful of counts. The chain links TRBV28 to TRBJ2-1; D remains unclear. The CDR3 has 16 amino acids. Per germline, CDR1 MDHEN and CDR2 SYDVKM. Trimming removed 10 bases from V and 7 bases from J, with 26 bases in between. The CDR3 DNA sequence: TGTGCCACCCTCCTCCCCGGGTCTAGGAATTCGAATGAGCAGTTCTTC. This gives the protein CATLLPGSRNSNEQFF.

J is TRBJ1-2 and V is TRBV29-1, with a weak D call TRBD1 (5 bases). In germline, CDR1 is SQVTM, CDR2 ANQGSEA. The CDR3 has 14 residues. V was trimmed by 5 bases and J by 5 bases, leaving 18 bases between them. The CDR3 region is CSVRDGLPPYGYTF. The DNA for the CDR3 is TGCAGCGTTAGGGACGGCCTTCCCCCTTATGGCTACACCTTC. The full variable domain, rest sourced from reference TRBV29-1 and TRBJ1-2, is SAVISQKPSRDICQRGTSLTIQCQVDSQVTMMFWYRQQPGQSLTLIATANQGSEATYESGFVIDKFPISRPNLTFSTLTVSNMSPEDSSIYLCSVRDGLPPYGYTFGSGTRLTVV.

The chain employs TRBV4-2 and TRBJ1-6; the D gene is possibly TRBD1 (5 bases). V lost 2 bases to trimming and J lost 8 bases, with 16 bases between them. The germline V gene has CDR1 LGHNA and CDR2 YNFKEQ. The CDR3 length is 16 residues. CDR3 amino acids: CASSQSPGYSDSPLHF. The CDR3 nucleotides are TGTGCCAGCAGCCAATCGCCAGGGTATTCGGATTCACCCCTCCACTTT.

This clonotype was seen a few times. The V and J genes are TRBV29-1 and TRBJ2-3; D ambiguous. CDR1 and CDR2 (germline): SQVTM, ANQGSEA. The length of the CDR3 is 15 residues. Trimming pared 7 bases from V and 0 bases from J, leaving 17 bases between. This CDR3 reads CSARLLGESTDTQYF. DNA for the CDR3: TGCAGCGCGCGCCTCTTGGGTGAAAGCACAGATACGCAGTATTTT.

The rearrangement joins TRBV7-2 to TRBJ2-5, with TRBD2 as a possible D gene (6 bases). The CDR3 length is 11 residues. The V and J ends lost 2 bases and 10 bases respectively, with 8 bases between them. The germline V gene encodes CDR1 SGHTA and CDR2 FQGNSA. For the CDR3, the DNA is TGTGCCAGCAGCTTACCGGGGGACCAGTACTTC. Protein: CASSLPGDQYF.

In its sample, this clonotype was seen a few times. The chain uses TRBV25-1 and TRBJ2-7; D is possibly TRBD1 (6 bases). CDR1 is MGHDK, CDR2 SYGVNS, per germline. V lost 6 bases and J lost 2, with 17 bases in between. CDR3 size: 15 residues. The CDR3 sequence: CASSEGQGQTYEQYF. The CDR3 nucleotides are TGTGCCAGCAGCGAGGGGCAGGGGCAGACCTACGAGCAGTACTTC.

This clonotype was seen repeatedly, ten times or more. The chain joins TRBV18 to TRBJ1-5; D is undetermined. This CDR3 is built from 14 residues. In germline, CDR1 is KGHSH, CDR2 LQKENI. The germline V and J ends were trimmed by 2 bases and 5 bases, with 10 bases remaining between them. CDR3 loop: CASSPFVGDQPQHF. CDR3 sequence (DNA): TGTGCCAGCTCACCATTTGTGGGCGATCAGCCCCAGCATTTT. Variable domain in full (rest from reference TRBV18 and TRBJ1-5): NAGVMQNPRHLVRRRGQEARLRCSPMKGHSHVYWYRQLPEEGLKFMVYLQKENIIDESGMPKERFSAEFPKEGPSILRIQQVVRGDSAAYFCASSPFVGDQPQHFGDGTRLSIL.

This clonotype has only a few counts. J is TRBJ2-3 and V is TRBV29-1; tentatively, D is TRBD1 or TRBD2 (5 bases each). CDR3 length equals 14 residues. The germline gives CDR1 SQVTM, CDR2 ANQGSEA. Trimming pared 7 bases from V and 1 base from J, leaving 15 bases between. The CDR3 DNA is TGCAGCGCCGGGGCGGCCCTACGCACAGATACGCAGTATTTT. Translated, it gives CSAGAALRTDTQYF.

The chain joins TRBV20-1 to TRBJ2-5; TRBD2 aligns across 9 bases. Germline-derived CDR1 and CDR2 are DFQATT and SNEGSKA (reference sequence). The CDR3 loop spans 14 amino acids. After removal of 4 bases from V and 2 bases from J, the junction contained 5 bases not matched to a gene. CDR3 amino acids: CSAIGLARQETQYF. The DNA for the CDR3 is TGCAGTGCTATTGGACTAGCGCGACAAGAGACCCAGTACTTC.

This clonotype was observed a few times. The chain has TRBV29-1 and TRBJ2-5, with 12 positions matching TRBD1. The ends lost 7 bases at V and 4 bases at J; junction bases unmatched: 4. This CDR3 is built from 13 residues. Germline values: CDR1 SQVTM, CDR2 ANQGSEA. Here the CDR3 reads CSAGQGATETQYF. Written as DNA, the CDR3 is TGCAGCGCGGGACAGGGGGCGACAGAGACCCAGTACTTC.

This clonotype was detected a few times. CDR3 protein: CASSPLMTSGRAPDTQYF. CDR3 nucleotides: TGTGCCAGCAGCCCACTGATGACTAGCGGGAGGGCCCCAGATACGCAGTATTTT. The chain joins TRBV11-2 to TRBJ2-3; TRBD2 agrees at 14 bases. V was pared by 5 bases and J by 4 bases, with 11 bases of the junction left unmatched. Germline V CDR1 and CDR2: SGHAT, FQNNGV. CDR3 size: 18 residues.

The V gene is TRBV7-2, the J gene TRBJ1-3, with D tentatively TRBD1 (5 bases). CDR1 SGHTA and CDR2 FQGNSA come from the germline V gene. This CDR3 is built from 12 residues. Trimming shortened V by 5 bases and J by 6 bases, and 8 bases separated the two germline ends. CDR3 in DNA: TGTGCCAGCAGCACAGGAGAAAACACCATATATTTT. Its protein is CASSTGENTIYF.

The rearrangement uses TRBV6-1 and TRBJ2-5, with D unresolved. The V end lost 4 bases, the J end lost 7 bases, and 13 bases lay between the germline ends. Germline lookup yields CDR1 MNHNS and CDR2 SASEGT. The CDR3 is made up of 13 amino acids. The chain's CDR3 is CASSGERSGTQYF. The CDR3 region has the DNA TGTGCCAGCAGTGGTGAGCGCTCGGGGACCCAGTACTTC.

This clonotype has a handful of counts. The chain is built from TRBV7-2 and TRBJ2-7; 9 positions match TRBD1. The CDR3 runs to 15 residues. From germline, CDR1 is SGHTA and CDR2 FQGNSA. Trimming took 5 bases from V and 2 from J; bases not matched to a gene: 7. The CDR3 loop reads CASSQDRGLPYEQYF. The CDR3 DNA is TGTGCCAGCAGCCAGGACAGGGGACTACCCTACGAGCAGTACTTC.

This clonotype was counted between two and nine times. The chain links TRBV4-2 to TRBJ2-3; 10 bases fit TRBD2. J lost 7 bases, V lost 1 base, and 5 bases had no gene match. The CDR3 is 15 amino acids. From germline, CDR1 is LGHNA and CDR2 YNFKEQ. In DNA, the CDR3 is TGTGCCAGCAGCCAAGCGCTAGCGGGAGATAATACGCAGTATTTT. This codes for CASSQALAGDNTQYF.

This sequence joins TRBV14 and TRBJ2-7, with TRBD2 matching 13 bases. This CDR3 contains 15 residues. The germline CDR1 and CDR2 sequences are SGHDN and FVKESK. J lost 7 bases, V lost 4 bases, and 7 bases had no gene match. CDR3 in amino acids: CASSRRTSGSGEQYF. Here the CDR3 DNA reads TGTGCCAGCAGCCGACGGACTAGCGGGAGTGGGGAGCAGTACTTC.

The chain combines TRBV20-1 with TRBJ2-7; D is undetermined. CDR1 is DFQATT and CDR2 is SNEGSKA in the germline V gene (reference sequence). Trimming removed 0 bases from V and 1 base from J, with 10 bases in between. The CDR3 has 14 amino acids. The CDR3: CSAREGWGSYEQYF. In DNA, the CDR3 is TGCAGTGCTAGAGAGGGATGGGGTTCCTACGAGCAGTACTTC.

This clonotype came up many times. This chain joins TRBV18 and TRBJ1-1; D unclear. CDR1 and CDR2 (germline): KGHSH, LQKENI. The ends were cut back, 2 bases at V and 0 bases at J, with 7 bases in the middle. The length of the CDR3 is 14 residues. CDR3 nucleotides: TGTGCCAGCTCACCAGCAGGAGTGAACACTGAAGCTTTCTTT. Its translation is CASSPAGVNTEAFF.

This clonotype was seen more than once but under ten times. V gene TRBV4-2 combines with J gene TRBJ2-7; 12 bases fit TRBD1. The V gene's germline CDR1 is LGHNA and CDR2 YNFKEQ. CDR3 size: 15 residues. V dropped 4 bases and J dropped 4; count of bases not matched to a gene: 5. The CDR3 nucleotides are TGTGCCAGCAGCCGGGGACAGGGGGCTCCGTACGAGCAGTACTTC. Protein sequence: CASSRGQGAPYEQYF.

This clonotype was recorded a few times. V usage is TRBV7-2 and J usage is TRBJ1-5; no clear D. V lost 5 bases and J lost 0, with 14 bases in between. This CDR3 spans 16 amino acids. The germline gives CDR1 SGHTA, CDR2 FQGNSA. The CDR3 sequence is CASSVEGTNSNQPQHF. In nucleotides, the CDR3 is TGTGCCAGCAGCGTTGAAGGTACGAATAGCAATCAGCCCCAGCATTTT.

This clonotype was detected only a few times. V usage is TRBV4-3 and J usage is TRBJ1-1; D perhaps matches TRBD1 (6 bases). Germline CDR1 is LGHNA and CDR2 is YSLEER. Trimming removed 0 bases from V and 1 base from J, with 24 bases in between. The CDR3 extends over 20 amino acids. CDR3 nucleotides: TGCGCCAGCAGCCAAGACCGTATAGGGGGGGTTTGGGGTCGGAACACTGAAGCTTTCTTT. It yields the protein CASSQDRIGGVWGRNTEAFF.

This clonotype was recorded at least ten times. The J gene is TRBJ1-1, the V gene TRBV15; tentative D call: TRBD1 (6 bases). CDR1 and CDR2 from the germline V gene are LNHNV and YYDKDF (reference sequence). V was pared by 5 bases and J by 1 base, with 14 bases between. The CDR3 covers 15 residues. The CDR3 sequence is CATSPEGEQNTEAFF. The CDR3 nucleotides are TGTGCCACCAGCCCAGAGGGGGAGCAGAACACTGAAGCTTTCTTT.

This clonotype appeared a few times. In DNA form, the CDR3 reads TGTGCCTTGGCACTCCTTACAACTAATGAAAAACTGTTTTTT. Protein product: CALALLTTNEKLFF. The V and J genes are TRBV30 and TRBJ1-4; D remains ambiguous. The CDR3 loop spans 14 amino acids. Germline CDR1 reads GTSNPN; CDR2 reads SVGIG (reference sequence). Trimming removed 7 bases at V and 0 bases at J, with 12 bases between.

This clonotype was counted between two and nine times. The chain uses TRBV7-9 and TRBJ1-1, with D maybe TRBD1 (6 bases). Trimming cost V 1 base and J 0 bases, with 12 bases left between them. The CDR3 contains 16 residues. Per the germline V gene, CDR1 is SEHNR and CDR2 is FQNEAQ (reference sequence). CDR3 loop: CASSLVPGAVNTEAFF. The CDR3 DNA follows: TGTGCCAGCAGCTTAGTTCCGGGGGCGGTGAACACTGAAGCTTTCTTT.